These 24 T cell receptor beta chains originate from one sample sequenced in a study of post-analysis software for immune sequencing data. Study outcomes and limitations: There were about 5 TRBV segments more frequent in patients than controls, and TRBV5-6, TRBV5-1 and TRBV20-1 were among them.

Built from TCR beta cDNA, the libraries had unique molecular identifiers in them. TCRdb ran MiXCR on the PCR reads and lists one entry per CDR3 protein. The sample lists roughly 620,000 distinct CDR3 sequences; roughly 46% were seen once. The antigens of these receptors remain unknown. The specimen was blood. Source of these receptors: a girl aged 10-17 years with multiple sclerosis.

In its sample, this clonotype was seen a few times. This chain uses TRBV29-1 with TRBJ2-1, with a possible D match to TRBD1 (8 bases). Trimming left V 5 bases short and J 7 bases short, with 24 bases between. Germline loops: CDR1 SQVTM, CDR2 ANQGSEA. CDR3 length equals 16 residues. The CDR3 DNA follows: TGCAGCGTTCCAACGACTGGACAGGGAGGGAGGAATGAGCAGTTCTTC. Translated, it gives CSVPTTGQGGRNEQFF.

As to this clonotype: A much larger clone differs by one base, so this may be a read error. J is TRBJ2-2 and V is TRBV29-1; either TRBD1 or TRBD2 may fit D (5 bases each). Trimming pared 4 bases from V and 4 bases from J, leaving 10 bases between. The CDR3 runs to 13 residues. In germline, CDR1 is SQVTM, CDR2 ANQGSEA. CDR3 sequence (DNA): TGCAGCGTTGCAGGGACCGTCACCGGGGAGCTGTTTTTT. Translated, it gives CSVAGTVTGELFF.

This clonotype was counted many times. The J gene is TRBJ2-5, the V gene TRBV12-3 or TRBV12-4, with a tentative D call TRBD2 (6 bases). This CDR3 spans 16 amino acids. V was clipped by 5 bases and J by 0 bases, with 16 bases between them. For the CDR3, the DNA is TGTGCCAGCAGTCCCGGAAGGCGGGAAGACCAAGAGACCCAGTACTTC. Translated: CASSPGRREDQETQYF.

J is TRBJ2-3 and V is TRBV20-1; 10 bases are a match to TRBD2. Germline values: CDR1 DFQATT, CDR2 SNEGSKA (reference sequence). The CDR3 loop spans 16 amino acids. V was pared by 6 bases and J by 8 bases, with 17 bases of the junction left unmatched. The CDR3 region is CSARPIWLAGEGTQYF. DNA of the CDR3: TGCAGTGCCCGACCTATCTGGCTAGCGGGAGAGGGTACGCAGTATTTT.

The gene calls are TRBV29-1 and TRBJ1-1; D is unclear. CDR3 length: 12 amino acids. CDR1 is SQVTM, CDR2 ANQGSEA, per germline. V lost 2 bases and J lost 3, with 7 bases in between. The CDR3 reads CSVELQHTEAFF. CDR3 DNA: TGCAGCGTTGAACTTCAACACACTGAAGCTTTCTTT. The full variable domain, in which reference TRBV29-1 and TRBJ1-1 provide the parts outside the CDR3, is SAVISQKPSRDICQRGTSLTIQCQVDSQVTMMFWYRQQPGQSLTLIATANQGSEATYESGFVIDKFPISRPNLTFSTLTVSNMSPEDSSIYLCSVELQHTEAFFGQGTRLTVV.

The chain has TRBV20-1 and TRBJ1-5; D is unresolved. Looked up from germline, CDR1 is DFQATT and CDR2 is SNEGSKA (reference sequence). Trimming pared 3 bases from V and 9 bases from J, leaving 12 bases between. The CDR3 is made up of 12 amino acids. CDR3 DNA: TGCAGTGCTAGGCAGAGAAACGCGCCCCAGCATTTT. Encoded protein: CSARQRNAPQHF.

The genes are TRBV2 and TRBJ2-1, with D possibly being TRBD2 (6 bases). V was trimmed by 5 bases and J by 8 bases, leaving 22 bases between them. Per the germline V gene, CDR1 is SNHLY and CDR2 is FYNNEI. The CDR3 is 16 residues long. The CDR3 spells CASSPRRAPRRDEQFF. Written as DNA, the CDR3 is TGTGCCAGCAGTCCCCGGAGGGCCCCCCGACGCGATGAGCAGTTCTTC.

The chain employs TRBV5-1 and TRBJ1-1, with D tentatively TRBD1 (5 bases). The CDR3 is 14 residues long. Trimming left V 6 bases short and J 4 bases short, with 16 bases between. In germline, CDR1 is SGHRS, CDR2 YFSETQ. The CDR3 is CASILGGASTEAFF. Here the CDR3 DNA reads TGCGCCAGCATATTAGGAGGGGCAAGCACTGAAGCTTTCTTT.

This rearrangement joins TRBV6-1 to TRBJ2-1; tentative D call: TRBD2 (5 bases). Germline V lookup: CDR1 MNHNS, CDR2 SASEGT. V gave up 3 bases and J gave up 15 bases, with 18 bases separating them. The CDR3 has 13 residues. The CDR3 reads CASSDSSRDHGFF. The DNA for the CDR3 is TGTGCCAGCAGTGATTCTTCCCGGGATCATGGGTTCTTC.

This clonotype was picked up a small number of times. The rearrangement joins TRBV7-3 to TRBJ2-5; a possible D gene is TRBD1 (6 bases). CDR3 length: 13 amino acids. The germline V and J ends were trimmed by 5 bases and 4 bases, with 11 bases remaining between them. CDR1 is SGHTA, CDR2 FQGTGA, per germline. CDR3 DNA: TGTGCCAGCAGCGTCCTAGGGGGAGAGACCCAGTACTTC. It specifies CASSVLGGETQYF.

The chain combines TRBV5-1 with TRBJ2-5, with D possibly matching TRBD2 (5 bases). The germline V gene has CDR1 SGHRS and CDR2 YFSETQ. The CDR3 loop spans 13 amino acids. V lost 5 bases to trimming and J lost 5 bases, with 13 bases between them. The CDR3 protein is CASRDGLRETQYF. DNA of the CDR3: TGCGCCAGCAGGGACGGACTGCGGGAGACCCAGTACTTC.

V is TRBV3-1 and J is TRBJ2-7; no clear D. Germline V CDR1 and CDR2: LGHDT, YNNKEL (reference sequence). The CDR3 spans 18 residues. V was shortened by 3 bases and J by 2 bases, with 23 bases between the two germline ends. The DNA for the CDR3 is TGTGCCAGCAGCCAGGATCCCCGGCGCTGGGCTCCCCCCTACGAGCAGTACTTC. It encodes CASSQDPRRWAPPYEQYF.

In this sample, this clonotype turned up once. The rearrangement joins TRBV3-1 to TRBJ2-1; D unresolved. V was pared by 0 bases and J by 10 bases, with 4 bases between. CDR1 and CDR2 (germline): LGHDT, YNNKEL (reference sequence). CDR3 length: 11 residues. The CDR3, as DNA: TGTGCCAGCAGCCAAGAACCCGAGCAGTTCTTC. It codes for CASSQEPEQFF.

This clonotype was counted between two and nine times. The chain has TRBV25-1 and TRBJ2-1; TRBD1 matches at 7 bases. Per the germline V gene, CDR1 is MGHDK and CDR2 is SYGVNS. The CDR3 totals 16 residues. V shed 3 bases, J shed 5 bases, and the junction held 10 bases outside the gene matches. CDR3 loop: CASSDHGTALDNEQFF. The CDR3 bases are TGTGCCAGCAGTGATCACGGGACAGCTCTTGACAATGAGCAGTTCTTC.

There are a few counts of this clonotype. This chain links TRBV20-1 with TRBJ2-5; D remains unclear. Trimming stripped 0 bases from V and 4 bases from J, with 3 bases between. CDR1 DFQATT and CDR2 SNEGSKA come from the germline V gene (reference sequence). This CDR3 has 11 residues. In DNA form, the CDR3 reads TGCAGTGCTAGAGATCGAGAGACCCAGTACTTC. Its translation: CSARDRETQYF.

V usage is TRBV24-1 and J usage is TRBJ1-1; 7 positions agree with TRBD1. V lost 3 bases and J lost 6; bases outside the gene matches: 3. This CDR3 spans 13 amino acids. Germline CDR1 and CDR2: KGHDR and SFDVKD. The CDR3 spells CATSDPGTAEAFF. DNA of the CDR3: TGTGCCACCAGTGATCCAGGGACAGCTGAAGCTTTCTTT.

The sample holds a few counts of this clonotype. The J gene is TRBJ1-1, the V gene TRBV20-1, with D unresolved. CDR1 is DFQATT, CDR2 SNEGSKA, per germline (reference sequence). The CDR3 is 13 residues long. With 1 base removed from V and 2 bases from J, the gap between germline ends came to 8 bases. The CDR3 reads CSARGTANTEAFF. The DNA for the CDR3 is TGCAGTGCTAGAGGGACGGCTAACACTGAAGCTTTCTTT.

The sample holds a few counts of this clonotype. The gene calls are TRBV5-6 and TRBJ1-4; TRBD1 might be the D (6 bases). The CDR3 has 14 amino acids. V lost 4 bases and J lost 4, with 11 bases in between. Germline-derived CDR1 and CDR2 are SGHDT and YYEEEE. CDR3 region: CASSHREFNEKLFF. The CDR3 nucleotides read TGTGCCAGCAGCCACAGGGAATTTAATGAAAAACTGTTTTTT.

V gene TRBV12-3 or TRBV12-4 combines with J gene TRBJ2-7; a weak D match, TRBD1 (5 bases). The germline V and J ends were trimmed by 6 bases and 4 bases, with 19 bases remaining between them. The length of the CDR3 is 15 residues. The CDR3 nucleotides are TGTGCCAGCAGCCGCCAGAGGCCAGGGAAGTACGAGCAGTACTTC. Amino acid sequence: CASSRQRPGKYEQYF.

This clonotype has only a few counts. Here the CDR3 reads CASIPRDGLFSGANVLTF. The CDR3 region has the DNA TGTGCCAGCATCCCAAGGGACGGTCTGTTCTCTGGGGCCAACGTCCTGACTTTC. V gene TRBV6-1 combines with J gene TRBJ2-6; D is tentatively TRBD1 or TRBD2 (5 bases each). V shed 7 bases and J shed 0 bases, with 19 bases lying between them. Per the germline V gene, CDR1 is MNHNS and CDR2 is SASEGT. The CDR3 extends over 18 amino acids.

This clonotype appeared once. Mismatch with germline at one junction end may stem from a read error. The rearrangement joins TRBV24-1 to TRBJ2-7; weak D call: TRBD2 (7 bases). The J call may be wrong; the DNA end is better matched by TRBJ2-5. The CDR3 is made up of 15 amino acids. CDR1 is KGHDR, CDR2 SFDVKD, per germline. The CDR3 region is CDTSDLRGGDETQYF. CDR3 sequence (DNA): TGTGACACCAGTGATCTGCGAGGGGGGGACGAGACCCAGTACTTC.

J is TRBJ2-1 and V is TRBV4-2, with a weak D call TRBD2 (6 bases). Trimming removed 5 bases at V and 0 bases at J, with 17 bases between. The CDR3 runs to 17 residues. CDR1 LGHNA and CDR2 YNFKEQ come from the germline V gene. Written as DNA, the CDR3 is TGTGCCAGCAGCAGCCCGCGGGCGGGGAGCTCCTACAATGAGCAGTTCTTC. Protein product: CASSSPRAGSSYNEQFF.

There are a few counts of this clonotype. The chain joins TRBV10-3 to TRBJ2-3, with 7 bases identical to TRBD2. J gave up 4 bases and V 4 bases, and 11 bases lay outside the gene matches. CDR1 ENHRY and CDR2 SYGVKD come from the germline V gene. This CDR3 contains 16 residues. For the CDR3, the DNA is TGTGCCATCAGTGCCCCCTGGGCGGGAGTTGCAGATACGCAGTATTTT. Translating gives CAISAPWAGVADTQYF.

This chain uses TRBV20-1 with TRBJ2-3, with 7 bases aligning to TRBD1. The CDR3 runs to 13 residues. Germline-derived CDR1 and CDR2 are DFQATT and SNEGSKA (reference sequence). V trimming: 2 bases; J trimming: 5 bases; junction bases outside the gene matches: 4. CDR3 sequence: CSARKPGGDTQYF. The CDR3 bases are TGCAGTGCTAGAAAGCCAGGGGGAGATACGCAGTATTTT.